Below are 27 T cell receptor beta chains sequenced from a single sample in a study of cytomegalovirus exposure and HLA in healthy donors. Measured with immunoSEQ multiplex PCR; TCRdb has only the in-frame clones, and not every one. The table shows roughly 150,000 clones, with approximately 90% occurring only once. Material for sequencing was PBMCs. The receptors were sampled from a young man in good health and CMV-seronegative.

The chain recombines TRBV28 with TRBJ2-1; the match to TRBD1 covers 8 bases. CDR3 length: 14 amino acids. V shed 4 bases and J 8 bases; nucleotides not matched to a gene: 7. In germline, CDR1 is MDHEN, CDR2 SYDVKM. The CDR3 sequence is CASSSQGVGDEQFF. The CDR3 region has the DNA TGTGCCAGCAGTTCACAGGGGGTGGGCGATGAGCAGTTCTTC.

CDR3 coding DNA: TGTGCTAGTGGGCCAGGGCCCTACGAGCAGTACTTC. Translating gives CASGPGPYEQYF. V is TRBV12-5 and J is TRBJ2-7; D is possibly TRBD1 (5 bases). This CDR3 is 12 amino acids long. CDR1 LGHNT and CDR2 FRNRAP come from the germline V gene. V lost 6 bases and J lost 2, with 8 bases in between.

The chain combines TRBV6-1 with TRBJ2-7, with 7 positions matching TRBD1. Germline V CDR1 and CDR2: MNHNS, SASEGT. The CDR3 has 15 amino acids. The J segment lost 5 bases and the V segment lost 2 bases, leaving 9 bases of the junction unmatched. For the CDR3, the DNA is TGTGCCAGCAGTGAATTGGCAGGGGGAATCGACGAGCAGTACTTC. This encodes CASSELAGGIDEQYF.

V and J are TRBV28 and TRBJ1-6; 11 bases are a match to TRBD1. V gave up 3 bases and J gave up 5 bases; unmatched junction bases: 15. This CDR3 has 20 residues. Germline V CDR1 and CDR2: MDHEN, SYDVKM. CDR3 sequence: CASSLPPGQGVAIHNSPLHF. The CDR3 DNA reads as TGTGCCAGCAGTTTGCCTCCGGGACAGGGGGTCGCAATCCATAATTCACCCCTCCACTTT.

This clone was detected a few times. V and J are TRBV9 and TRBJ2-7; D is perhaps TRBD2 (5 bases). Looked up from germline, CDR1 is SGDLS and CDR2 is YYNGEE. Deletions cut 0 bases from V and 5 bases from J, with 15 bases between. The CDR3 runs 15 residues. The CDR3 loop reads CASSVAGGRMDEQYF. The CDR3 DNA sequence: TGTGCCAGCAGCGTAGCCGGCGGGCGGATGGACGAGCAGTACTTC.

The V and J genes are TRBV21-1 and TRBJ1-5. TRBV21-1 is annotated as a pseudogene. The CDR3 is 13 amino acids. In DNA form, the CDR3 reads TGTGCCAGCTCCGGGGAGGGAGGTCAGCCCCAGCATTTT. Protein: CASSGEGGQPQHF.

The CDR3 DNA follows: TGCAGCGTCATCTTCAGACTAGCGGTAAGATCCTACGAGCAGTACTTC. It encodes CSVIFRLAVRSYEQYF. The chain couples TRBV29-1 to TRBJ2-7, with 9 bases that match TRBD2. CDR1 and CDR2 from the germline V gene are SQVTM and ANQGSEA. V lost 6 bases and J lost 1; bases outside the gene matches: 13. The CDR3 has 16 residues.

This rearrangement joins TRBV7-2 to TRBJ2-1; 7 bases line up with TRBD1. Germline assignment: CDR1 SGHTA and CDR2 FQGNSA. The CDR3 is 14 amino acids. Germline trimming cut 1 base from V and 7 bases from J; bases unmatched to any gene: 4. The CDR3 spells CASSLVRGQNEQFF. The CDR3 nucleotides read TGTGCCAGCAGCTTAGTGAGGGGGCAAAATGAGCAGTTCTTC.

The rearrangement uses TRBV6-6 and TRBJ2-7; D is perhaps TRBD1 (6 bases). CDR1 MNHNY and CDR2 SVGAGI come from the germline V gene (reference sequence). The CDR3 has 14 residues. V lost 5 bases and J 0 bases, leaving 11 bases between the germline ends. Here the CDR3 reads CASSDRLSSYEQYV. CDR3 DNA: TGTGCCAGCAGTGACAGGCTCAGCTCCTACGAGCAGTACGTC.

V is TRBV5-1 and J is TRBJ2-3; D ambiguous. V was trimmed by 2 bases and J by 1 base, leaving 5 bases between them. Germline CDR1 and CDR2: SGHRS and YFSETQ. The CDR3 extends over 13 amino acids. This CDR3 is CASSLTGTDTQYF. The CDR3 region has the DNA TGCGCCAGCAGCTTAACAGGCACAGATACGCAGTATTTT.

The rearrangement joins TRBV5-1 to TRBJ1-3, with TRBD1 identical over 11 bases. Germline V lookup: CDR1 SGHRS, CDR2 YFSETQ. V was clipped by 6 bases and J by 0 bases; unmatched bases: 8. The CDR3 loop spans 17 amino acids. CDR3 sequence reads: CASTRGQGVSSGNTIYF. CDR3 in DNA: TGCGCCAGCACCCGGGGACAGGGGGTTTCCTCTGGAAACACCATATATTTT.

The rearrangement links TRBV18 to TRBJ2-2, with 8 positions matching TRBD2. The CDR3 is 15 amino acids. The germline gives CDR1 KGHSH, CDR2 LQKENI. After removal of 3 bases from V and 5 bases from J, the junction contained 5 bases not matched to a gene. The CDR3 sequence: CASSPSGSQTGELFF. DNA for the CDR3: TGTGCCAGCTCACCGAGCGGGAGTCAGACCGGGGAGCTGTTTTTT.

V gene TRBV2 combines with J gene TRBJ2-1; no clear D. V lost 6 bases to trimming and J lost 6 bases, with 3 bases between them. This CDR3 has 10 residues. From germline, CDR1 is SNHLY and CDR2 FYNNEI. CDR3 nucleotide sequence: TGTGCCAGCAGACTCAATGAGCAGTTCTTC. It codes for CASRLNEQFF.

The chain has TRBV18 and TRBJ1-1, with D perhaps TRBD1 (6 bases). This CDR3 spans 13 amino acids. Looked up from germline, CDR1 is KGHSH and CDR2 is LQKENI. V dropped 6 bases and J dropped 4 bases, with 12 bases sitting between them. The CDR3 sequence: CASSPEGVTEAFF. The DNA for the CDR3 is TGTGCCAGCTCCCCCGAGGGGGTCACTGAAGCTTTCTTT.

In nucleotides, the CDR3 is TGCGCCAGCAGCTTGGGCCCAGAAAGCTCCTATAATTCACCCCTCCACTTT. Its translation is CASSLGPESSYNSPLHF. The rearrangement joins TRBV5-1 to TRBJ1-6; no clear D gene. The CDR3 contains 17 residues. The V gene lost 0 bases and the J gene lost 0 bases, with 10 bases spanning the gap. CDR1 and CDR2 from the germline V gene are SGHRS and YFSETQ.

This clone was detected only a few times. The chain joins TRBV4-1 to TRBJ1-1; tentative D call: TRBD1 (5 bases). Germline V CDR1 and CDR2: MGHRA, YSYEKL. Trimming pared 4 bases from V and 6 bases from J, leaving 15 bases between. The CDR3 is 14 amino acids. The CDR3, as DNA: TGCGCCAGCAGCCTAGGGACTTCGGATCCTGAAGCTTTCTTT. Translation gives CASSLGTSDPEAFF.

V and J are TRBV6-6 and TRBJ2-3; perhaps TRBD2 as D (5 bases). The CDR3 length is 15 residues. V was shortened by 3 bases and J by 1 base, with 11 bases between the two germline ends. In germline, CDR1 is MNHNY, CDR2 SVGAGI (reference sequence). The CDR3 nucleotides read TGTGCCAGCAGTTATATTACGCGGGGCACAGATACGCAGTATTTT. Translating gives CASSYITRGTDTQYF.

The V gene is TRBV5-1, the J gene TRBJ1-5; D may be TRBD1 (6 bases). This CDR3 has 14 amino acids. Trimming removed 0 bases from V and 3 bases from J, with 7 bases in between. Germline CDR1 reads SGHRS; CDR2 reads YFSETQ. In nucleotides, the CDR3 is TGCGCCAGCAGCTTGGGGGACAACAATCAGCCCCAGCATTTT. The encoded protein is CASSLGDNNQPQHF.

The table lists this clone with a few counts. J is TRBJ2-7 and V is TRBV27; 8 bases fit TRBD2. CDR3 length: 14 amino acids. Germline V gene data show CDR1 as MNHEY and CDR2 as SMNVEV (reference sequence). The J segment lost 3 bases and the V segment lost 2 bases, leaving 3 bases of the junction unmatched. The DNA for the CDR3 is TGTGCCAGCAGTTTAACCGGGAGGGTCTACGAGCAGTACTTC. It encodes CASSLTGRVYEQYF.

The CDR3 reads CASSARGVQPQHF. In DNA form, the CDR3 reads TGTGCCAGCAGTGCCAGGGGGGTTCAGCCCCAGCATTTT. This chain links TRBV2 with TRBJ1-5, with 7 bases aligning to TRBD1. CDR3 length: 13 amino acids. Trimming at V came to 4 bases and at J to 6 bases, leaving 3 bases not matched to a gene. Germline CDR1 reads SNHLY; CDR2 reads FYNNEI.

The chain joins TRBV5-1 to TRBJ2-3; the match to TRBD1 covers 7 bases. The CDR3 covers 18 residues. V was clipped by 1 base and J by 2 bases; unmatched bases: 13. The germline CDR1 and CDR2 sequences are SGHRS and YFSETQ. CDR3 loop: CASSLITAPGTATDTQYF. The DNA for the CDR3 is TGCGCCAGCAGCTTGATTACCGCTCCCGGGACAGCCACAGATACGCAGTATTTT. Supplemented by reference TRBV5-1 and TRBJ2-3, the full variable domain reads KAGVTQTPRYLIKTRGQQVTLSCSPISGHRSVSWYQQTPGQGLQFLFEYFSETQRNKGNFPGRFSGRQFSNSRSEMNVSTLELGDSALYLCASSLITAPGTATDTQYFGPGTRLTVL.

The chain joins TRBV6-6 to TRBJ1-1; 7 bases map to TRBD1. CDR3 size: 14 residues. With V trimmed by 2 bases and J by 1 base, 1 base remained unmatched. CDR1 is MNHNY and CDR2 is SVGAGI in the germline V gene (reference sequence). The CDR3 is CASSYGTENTEAFF. In DNA, the CDR3 is TGTGCCAGCAGTTACGGGACAGAGAACACTGAAGCTTTCTTT.

The chain employs TRBV23-1 and TRBJ2-7; D is unclear. TRBV23-1 falls under the ORF class, with uncertain function. The CDR3 covers 15 residues. The V gene lost 0 bases and the J gene lost 5 bases, with 14 bases spanning the gap. CDR3 in amino acids: CASSQSTRQGNEQYV. Written as DNA, the CDR3 is TGCGCCAGCAGTCAATCGACACGACAAGGTAACGAGCAGTACGTC.

This clone showed up just once. The V call is TRBV27, the J call TRBJ1-2; no clear D gene. V was pared by 2 bases and J by 7 bases, with 11 bases between. The CDR3 is made up of 13 amino acids. Germline V gene sequence: CDR1 MNHEY, CDR2 SMNVEV (reference sequence). The CDR3 DNA reads TGTGCCAGCAGTTTAAATTCAGAGGTTGGCTACACCTTC. As protein: CASSLNSEVGYTF.

This clone has just one count. This chain connects TRBV6-6 to TRBJ2-1, with 10 nucleotides matching TRBD1. This CDR3 has 14 amino acids. CDR1 is MNHNY and CDR2 is SVGAGI in the germline V gene (reference sequence). Germline trimming cut 7 bases from V and 2 bases from J; bases unmatched to any gene: 2. The CDR3 loop reads CASNDRGPYNEQFF. For the CDR3, the DNA is TGTGCCAGCAATGACAGGGGGCCCTACAATGAGCAGTTCTTC.

This clone has just one count. The chain carries TRBV2 and TRBJ1-5, with D possibly matching TRBD1 (6 bases). The germline CDR1 and CDR2 sequences are SNHLY and FYNNEI. This CDR3 spans 14 amino acids. V lost 5 bases to trimming and J lost 3 bases, with 11 bases between them. In nucleotides, the CDR3 is TGTGCCAGCAGTATTGGGGGCTACAATCAGCCCCAGCATTTT. This translates into CASSIGGYNQPQHF.

V is TRBV4-1 and J is TRBJ2-2, with D perhaps TRBD1 (6 bases). The germline gives CDR1 MGHRA, CDR2 YSYEKL. Deletions cut 4 bases from V and 1 base from J, with 13 bases between. The CDR3 covers 16 residues. This chain's CDR3 is CASSRYSTGNTGELFF. The DNA of the CDR3 is TGCGCCAGCAGCCGGTACTCGACAGGGAACACCGGGGAGCTGTTTTTT.